The rows below give T cell receptor beta chains drawn from one sample of a study of CD8 T cells in ankylosing spondylitis. TCRdb re-called the 5' RACE reads with MiXCR, one entry per CDR3 protein. The sample lists roughly 490,000 distinct CDR3 sequences; roughly 5.2% were seen once. Sequenced material: blood, either unsorted or a sorted T cell fraction (not recorded which). All receptors come from a male donor with ankylosing spondylitis. The CDR3 runs from the conserved cysteine through the conserved F or W. D genes are given only for firm matches. Part of the rows lack a size; the others show once, few, many or a class for expanded clones.

j_gene	v_gene	d_gene	abundance	CDR3aa	CDR3nt
TRBJ2-4	TRBV20-1	-	few	CSARDRGYTLIQYF	TGCAGTGCTAGAGATAGGGGATACACTTTGATTCAGTACTTC
TRBJ1-1	TRBV4-3	-	many	CASSQDSGWGGTEAFF	TGCGCCAGCAGCCAAGATAGCGGGTGGGGAGGCACTGAAGCTTTCTTT
TRBJ1-2	TRBV15	-	many	CATSRDRGPRGIGYTF	TGTGCCACCAGCAGAGATCGGGGACCTAGGGGAATAGGCTACACCTTC
TRBJ1-1	TRBV7-6	-	many	CASSPREDTEAFF	TGTGCCAGCAGCCCCCGGGAGGACACTGAAGCTTTCTTT
TRBJ2-3	TRBV20-1	TRBD2	many	CSAVLAGAPTDTQYF	TGCAGTGCCGTACTAGCGGGGGCGCCCACAGATACGCAGTATTTT
TRBJ2-1	TRBV12-3/TRBV12-4	-	many	CASSLRSGSYNEQFF	TGTGCCAGCTCCTTACGGTCCGGCTCCTACAATGAGCAGTTCTTC
TRBJ2-7	TRBV29-1	TRBD1	many	CSVRPGQGGYEQYF	TGCAGCGTTCGACCGGGACAGGGTGGGTACGAGCAGTACTTC
TRBJ2-7	TRBV7-6	-	few	CASSTPPGQGNYEQYF	TGTGCCAGCAGCACGCCGCCGGGGCAGGGTAACTACGAGCAGTACTTC
TRBJ1-1	TRBV30	-	-	CAWSFWRNTEAFF	TGTGCCTGGAGTTTTTGGAGGAACACTGAAGCTTTCTTT
TRBJ1-1	TRBV4-1	-	few	CASSKEGSLNTEAFF	TGCGCCAGCAGCAAAGAAGGATCTTTGAACACTGAAGCTTTCTTT
TRBJ1-5	TRBV20-1	-	many	CSARDPNQPQHF	TGCAGTGCTAGAGATCCGAATCAGCCCCAGCATTTT
TRBJ2-7	TRBV5-1	-	few	CASSLNSDPGEQYF	TGCGCCAGCAGCTTGAACAGCGATCCGGGCGAGCAGTACTTC
TRBJ2-3	TRBV7-2	-	many	CASSSRPVGTDTQYF	TGTGCCAGCAGCTCAAGGCCGGTGGGCACAGATACGCAGTATTTT
TRBJ2-7	TRBV6-2/TRBV6-3	-	many	CASSSRRTTYEQYF	TGTGCCAGCAGTAGCCGCCGAACCACCTACGAGCAGTACTTC
TRBJ2-2	TRBV11-2	TRBD2	-	CASSLVAVSGGQLGELFF	TGTGCCAGCAGCTTAGTGGCCGTTAGCGGGGGGCAACTCGGGGAGCTGTTTTTT
TRBJ2-3	TRBV29-1	-	many	CSVLQGADTQYF	TGCAGCGTCCTACAGGGAGCAGATACGCAGTATTTT
TRBJ2-1	TRBV20-1	-	many	CSARGRLGLRNEQFF	TGCAGTGCTAGAGGCCGACTAGGGCTTCGTAATGAGCAGTTCTTC
TRBJ2-1	TRBV6-1	TRBD2	-	CASSWTSGTVYNEQFF	TGTGCCAGCAGCTGGACTAGCGGTACAGTTTACAATGAGCAGTTCTTC
TRBJ2-4	TRBV20-1	-	many	CSASEINIQYF	TGCAGTGCTAGTGAAATAAACATTCAGTACTTC
TRBJ2-1	TRBV29-1	-	many	CSGERTRRRNLYYNEQFF	TGCAGCGGGGAAAGAACTCGCCGAAGGAATTTGTACTACAATGAGCAGTTCTTC
TRBJ2-5	TRBV10-3	-	many	CAISPGQTPETQYF	TGTGCCATCAGCCCTGGACAGACCCCGGAGACCCAGTACTTC
TRBJ2-7	TRBV29-1	-	many	CSVENGYEQYF	TGCAGCGTTGAAAACGGTTACGAGCAGTACTTC
TRBJ2-7	TRBV28	-	many	CASSLPLVEGYYEQYF	TGTGCCAGCAGTTTACCCCTGGTTGAGGGCTACTACGAGCAGTACTTC
TRBJ1-3	TRBV11-2	-	-	CASSSGQSYPPHF	TGTGCCAGCTCCTCAGGACAGTCATACCCCCCTCATTTT
TRBJ2-7	TRBV10-2	TRBD1	few	CASNRGSYEQYF	TGCGCCAGCAACAGGGGATCCTACGAGCAGTACTTC
TRBJ1-6	TRBV5-1	TRBD1	many	CASTFDGGFFGQGENSPLHF	TGCGCCAGCACCTTTGACGGAGGCTTTTTCGGACAGGGGGAAAATTCACCCCTCCACTTT
TRBJ2-7	TRBV29-1	-	-	CSVEDTGTGEQYF	TGCAGCGTTGAAGATACAGGGACGGGCGAGCAGTACTTC
TRBJ2-1	TRBV7-9	-	many	CASSSNRLGRVYNEQFF	TGTGCCAGCAGCTCCAACCGACTCGGGCGGGTTTACAATGAGCAGTTCTTC
TRBJ1-1	TRBV7-2	-	many	CASSSGGHSNTEAFF	TGTGCCAGCAGCTCTGGGGGACACTCGAACACTGAAGCTTTCTTT
TRBJ1-2	TRBV7-3	-	many	CASSLNAGQGGNYGYTF	TGTGCCAGCAGCTTAAACGCAGGCCAGGGAGGGAACTATGGCTACACCTTC
TRBJ1-1	TRBV7-2	-	many	CASSLSAGRTEAFF	TGTGCCAGCAGCTTATCGGCAGGGAGGACTGAAGCTTTCTTT
TRBJ1-1	TRBV4-3	TRBD1	many	CASSQDLGTGAFNTEAFF	TGCGCCAGCAGCCAAGATCTTGGGACAGGGGCCTTTAACACTGAAGCTTTCTTT
TRBJ1-1	TRBV6-5	-	few	CASSYSGQYMNTEAFF	TGTGCCAGCAGTTACTCCGGACAGTACATGAACACTGAAGCTTTCTTT
TRBJ2-7	TRBV20-1	-	many	CSAPGESEQYF	TGCAGTGCCCCCGGGGAAAGCGAGCAGTACTTC
TRBJ2-7	TRBV7-6	-	-	CASSPQLTPSYEQYF	TGTGCCAGCAGCCCACAGCTAACCCCCTCCTACGAGCAGTACTTC
TRBJ1-2	TRBV24-1	TRBD1	many	CATSDQGQAGANYGYTF	TGTGCCACCAGTGACCAGGGACAGGCCGGAGCTAACTATGGCTACACCTTC
TRBJ2-7	TRBV5-5	-	few	CASSLHGRPLEQYF	TGTGCCAGCAGCTTGCACGGCAGACCCCTCGAGCAGTACTTC
TRBJ2-3	TRBV6-5	TRBD2	many	CASSYPGGGDTQYF	TGTGCCAGCAGTTACCCGGGGGGGGGAGATACGCAGTATTTT
TRBJ1-5	TRBV30	-	-	CAWSVGQPDRQPQHF	TGTGCCTGGAGTGTAGGCCAGCCTGATCGTCAGCCCCAGCATTTT
TRBJ1-2	TRBV12-3/TRBV12-4	-	few	CASSLWSGGGYTF	TGTGCCAGCAGTTTATGGTCCGGGGGTGGCTACACCTTC
TRBJ2-1	TRBV24-1	-	many	CATSDLGGGRYNEQFF	TGTGCCACCAGTGATTTGGGGGGAGGTCGATACAATGAGCAGTTCTTC
TRBJ2-1	TRBV20-1	-	-	CSARDLNAEQFF	TGCAGTGCTAGAGACCTCAATGCTGAGCAGTTCTTC
TRBJ1-2	TRBV5-1	-	many	CASSGDGNYGYTF	TGCGCCAGCAGCGGAGACGGGAACTATGGCTACACCTTC
TRBJ2-2	TRBV14	TRBD2	-	CASSRWTSGSTGELFF	TGTGCCAGCAGCCGGTGGACTAGCGGGAGTACCGGGGAGCTGTTTTTT
TRBJ2-3	TRBV4-2	-	many	CASSPPRGVKGADTQYF	TGTGCCAGCAGCCCCCCCAGGGGGGTCAAAGGGGCAGATACGCAGTATTTT
TRBJ2-1	TRBV27	-	many	CASTTGTRLAEEQFF	TGTGCCAGCACCACCGGGACCCGGCTTGCAGAGGAGCAGTTCTTC
TRBJ1-2	TRBV6-1	-	many	CASSEFREAPIGYTF	TGTGCCAGCAGTGAGTTCCGTGAGGCGCCTATCGGCTACACCTTC
TRBJ2-3	TRBV20-1	TRBD1	many	CIAWDSGTDTQYF	TGCATCGCATGGGACAGCGGCACAGATACGCAGTATTTT
TRBJ2-7	TRBV6-2/TRBV6-3	-	many	CASTRGPTGDEQYF	TGTGCCAGCACCCGAGGCCCGACGGGCGACGAGCAGTACTTC
TRBJ2-2	TRBV12-3/TRBV12-4	TRBD2	many	CASRRSGSKTGELFF	TGTGCCAGCAGACGTAGCGGGAGCAAAACCGGGGAGCTGTTTTTT
TRBJ1-1	TRBV29-1	-	many	CSVTYRDLSMNTEAFF	TGCAGCGTCACTTATAGGGACCTTAGCATGAACACTGAAGCTTTCTTT
TRBJ2-3	TRBV7-2	TRBD2	many	CASSYRLAPSTDTQYF	TGTGCCAGCAGCTACCGACTAGCGCCTAGCACAGATACGCAGTATTTT
TRBJ2-2	TRBV20-1	-	many	CSASGHLNTGELFF	TGCAGTGCTTCGGGACACCTGAACACCGGGGAGCTGTTTTTT
TRBJ1-1	TRBV20-1	-	many	CSARDLWGLNTEAFF	TGCAGTGCTAGAGATCTCTGGGGCCTAAACACTGAAGCTTTCTTT
TRBJ2-2	TRBV4-3	-	few	CASSQPPPVGSGTGELFF	TGCGCCAGCAGCCAGCCCCCCCCCGTGGGAAGTGGCACCGGGGAGCTGTTTTTT
TRBJ2-7	TRBV28	-	many	CASQSAYEQYF	TGTGCCAGCCAGAGTGCCTACGAGCAGTACTTC
TRBJ1-2	TRBV10-3	TRBD1	many	CAITIRQGDNYGYTF	TGTGCCATCACAATTCGACAGGGGGACAACTATGGCTACACCTTC
TRBJ2-7	TRBV6-2/TRBV6-3	TRBD2	many	CASSQPGLAKNEQYF	TGTGCCAGCAGTCAACCGGGACTAGCGAAAAACGAGCAGTACTTC
TRBJ2-7	TRBV12-3/TRBV12-4	-	many	CASRIIGGAYEQYF	TGTGCCAGCAGGATTATAGGGGGGGCCTACGAGCAGTACTTC
TRBJ2-7	TRBV12-3/TRBV12-4	-	-	CASSLDSGGKGYEQYF	TGTGCCAGCAGTTTGGATTCAGGGGGGAAAGGCTACGAGCAGTACTTC